This is a list of T cell receptor beta chains from one sample in a study of T-cell memory formation after mild COVID-19. TCRdb called the 5' RACE reads again in MiXCR, with one record for every CDR3 protein. Here the sample spans just over 350,000 distinct CDR3 sequences, 14% being singletons. The specimen sequenced was PBMCs or a T cell subset sorted from them (not recorded which). These receptor sequences come from a man between 18 and 35 years old who had mild COVID-19 (a few samples of this study predate the infection). Cell type and time point are not known. Each CDR3 is given with its conserved first and last residue. D genes are given only for firm matches. Rows give clone size only sometimes, using once, few, many, or a class for an expanded clone.

D gene	V gene	J gene	clone size	CDR3 protein	CDR3 DNA
TRBD2	TRBV6-2/TRBV6-3	TRBJ2-3	few	CASSTGLAGGDTQYF	TGTGCCAGCAGTACCGGACTAGCGGGGGGAGATACGCAGTATTTT
TRBD1	TRBV4-1	TRBJ1-1	few	CASSGGSMNTEAFF	TGCGCCAGCTCAGGGGGCAGCATGAACACTGAAGCTTTCTTT
TRBD1	TRBV11-2	TRBJ2-7	many	CASSLVGQGGHEQYF	TGTGCCAGCAGCTTAGTGGGACAGGGAGGACACGAGCAGTACTTC
-	TRBV7-8	TRBJ2-3	-	CASSPRPGGGTDTQYF	TGTGCCAGCAGCCCACGCCCCGGGGGCGGCACAGATACGCAGTATTTT
TRBD2	TRBV7-9	TRBJ2-1	-	CASRHYSAGGNEQFF	TGTGCCAGCAGACATTATTCGGCGGGGGGTAATGAGCAGTTCTTC
TRBD1	TRBV5-5	TRBJ2-3	few	CASSKMPGQGKDTQYF	TGTGCCAGCAGCAAAATGCCGGGACAGGGGAAAGATACGCAGTATTTT
-	TRBV21-1	TRBJ1-2	-	CASNQGGTDDYGYTF	TGTGCCAGCAACCAGGGAGGAACAGATGATTATGGCTACACCTTC
-	TRBV7-2	TRBJ2-6	few	CASGGRANVLTF	TGTGCCAGCGGGGGTCGGGCCAACGTCCTGACTTTC
-	TRBV20-1	TRBJ2-1	few	CSAGLGGREQFF	TGCAGTGCTGGGCTGGGGGGCCGTGAGCAGTTCTTC
TRBD1	TRBV12-3/TRBV12-4	TRBJ1-2	many	CASSLQGRGYGYTF	TGTGCCAGCAGTCTACAGGGGAGGGGCTATGGCTACACCTTC
-	TRBV12-3/TRBV12-4	TRBJ2-7	few	CASSERLSYEQYF	TGTGCCAGCAGTGAGCGGCTTTCCTACGAGCAGTACTTC
-	TRBV4-2	TRBJ1-5	-	CASSQEAANQPQHF	TGTGCCAGCAGCCAAGAAGCCGCCAATCAGCCCCAGCATTTT
TRBD2	TRBV29-1	TRBJ2-5	-	CSSLAGGGETQYF	TGCAGCTCCCTAGCGGGGGGGGGAGAGACCCAGTACTTC
-	TRBV5-1	TRBJ2-3	-	CASSLVLTPSTDTQYF	TGCGCCAGCAGCTTGGTTCTGACACCTAGCACAGATACGCAGTATTTT
TRBD1	TRBV12-3/TRBV12-4	TRBJ2-5	-	CASSFTGGMETQYF	TGTGCCAGCAGTTTTACAGGGGGCATGGAGACCCAGTACTTC
-	TRBV4-2	TRBJ1-3	-	CASSQVPGPTVSGNTIYF	TGTGCCAGCAGCCAAGTCCCGGGGCCGACGGTCTCTGGAAACACCATATATTTT
TRBD1	TRBV3-1	TRBJ2-7	-	CASSQGQGNYEQYF	TGTGCCAGCAGCCAGGGACAGGGGAATTACGAGCAGTACTTC
TRBD1	TRBV20-1	TRBJ1-2	-	CSAPPGQGNYGYTF	TGCAGTGCCCCCCCCGGACAGGGGAACTATGGCTACACCTTC
TRBD1	TRBV5-1	TRBJ1-4	-	CASSLGDRDDEKLFF	TGCGCCAGCAGCTTGGGGGACAGGGACGATGAAAAACTGTTTTTT
TRBD1	TRBV7-3	TRBJ2-1	-	CASSKQGATNEQFF	TGTGCCAGCAGCAAACAGGGGGCGACGAATGAGCAGTTCTTC
-	TRBV11-2	TRBJ2-5	few	CASSAYSRGGETQYF	TGTGCCAGCAGCGCCTACTCCCGGGGAGGAGAGACCCAGTACTTC
-	TRBV5-1	TRBJ1-5	-	CASSLDGYQPQHF	TGCGCCAGCAGCCTCGACGGCTATCAGCCCCAGCATTTT
TRBD1	TRBV27	TRBJ1-1	-	CASSPGQGLGTEAFF	TGTGCCAGCAGTCCGGGACAGGGGTTAGGCACTGAAGCTTTCTTT
-	TRBV7-8	TRBJ2-7	-	CASSLQPGFSSYEQYF	TGTGCCAGCAGCTTACAGCCCGGGTTTTCCTCCTACGAGCAGTACTTC
-	TRBV6-1	TRBJ2-7	-	CASSEARPGWASYEQYF	TGTGCCAGCAGTGAAGCGCGGCCGGGGTGGGCCTCCTACGAGCAGTACTTC
TRBD1	TRBV28	TRBJ1-1	few	CASSSQGQGAQGEAFF	TGTGCCAGCAGTTCCCAGGGACAGGGGGCTCAGGGTGAAGCTTTCTTT
-	TRBV28	TRBJ1-1	few	CASRGPQGSEAFF	TGTGCCAGCAGGGGACCACAGGGAAGTGAAGCTTTCTTT
-	TRBV6-6	TRBJ1-2	few	CASSYSQNLPSGYTF	TGTGCCAGCAGTTACTCGCAGAACCTTCCTAGTGGCTACACCTTC
-	TRBV6-2/TRBV6-3	TRBJ1-2	few	CASSYSESYGYTF	TGTGCCAGCAGTTACTCAGAGAGCTATGGCTACACCTTC
TRBD2	TRBV20-1	TRBJ2-7	-	CSARPVTSAYEQYF	TGCAGTGCTAGACCCGTGACTAGCGCGTACGAGCAGTACTTC
TRBD1	TRBV27	TRBJ1-2	-	CASSLYMRTGGTYGYTF	TGTGCCAGCAGTTTATATATGAGGACAGGGGGGACCTATGGCTACACCTTC
TRBD1	TRBV7-3	TRBJ1-1	few	CASSLGQVGEAFF	TGTGCCAGCAGCCTAGGACAGGTGGGTGAAGCTTTCTTT
-	TRBV10-2	TRBJ1-2	-	CASSPRTSMSGYTF	TGCGCCAGCAGTCCGCGCACTAGTATGTCCGGCTACACCTTC
-	TRBV20-1	TRBJ1-1	-	CSARDLARLNTEAFF	TGCAGTGCTAGAGATTTGGCCAGATTGAACACTGAAGCTTTCTTT
TRBD2	TRBV7-3	TRBJ2-1	few	CASSPGGVYNEQFF	TGTGCCAGCAGCCCGGGGGGGGTCTACAATGAGCAGTTCTTC
-	TRBV7-2	TRBJ2-5	-	CASSLLMGGPQETQYF	TGTGCCAGCAGCCTCCTTATGGGCGGACCGCAAGAGACCCAGTACTTC
TRBD2	TRBV9	TRBJ2-5	-	CASSAPAGGVETQYF	TGTGCCAGCAGCGCCCCAGCGGGGGGGGTGGAGACCCAGTACTTC
-	TRBV4-3	TRBJ2-1	-	CASSHSPEEDNEQFF	TGCGCCAGCAGCCATTCTCCTGAGGAAGACAATGAGCAGTTCTTC
TRBD1	TRBV7-2	TRBJ2-1	-	CASSPPTGPYNEQFF	TGTGCCAGCAGCCCCCCGACAGGGCCCTACAATGAGCAGTTCTTC
TRBD1	TRBV19	TRBJ1-1	-	CASSIAAGGAGITEAFF	TGTGCCAGTAGTATAGCGGCAGGGGGCGCCGGTATCACTGAAGCTTTCTTT
-	TRBV5-5	TRBJ1-2	-	CASSLFRVYTF	TGTGCCAGCAGCTTGTTTAGGGTCTACACCTTC
-	TRBV7-9	TRBJ1-1	-	CASSPVTGLNTEAFF	TGTGCCAGCAGCCCAGTCACGGGACTGAACACTGAAGCTTTCTTT
TRBD1	TRBV27	TRBJ2-2	many	CASRQGARTGELFF	TGTGCCAGCAGACAGGGGGCGAGAACCGGGGAGCTGTTTTTT
-	TRBV11-2	TRBJ1-2	few	CASSSTRQTRYGYTF	TGTGCCAGCAGTTCCACCCGACAGACCCGTTATGGCTACACCTTC
-	TRBV5-1	TRBJ2-3	few	CASSTGLVTDTQYF	TGCGCCAGCAGCACCGGACTTGTCACAGATACGCAGTATTTT
-	TRBV9	TRBJ2-2	many	CASNHANTGELFF	TGTGCCAGCAACCACGCGAACACCGGGGAGCTGTTTTTT
TRBD2	TRBV5-1	TRBJ2-7	many	CASSLVAGEAYEQYF	TGCGCCAGCAGCTTGGTAGCGGGGGAAGCCTACGAGCAGTACTTC
-	TRBV20-1	TRBJ2-6	-	CSVSQGAGANVLTF	TGCAGTGTAAGCCAAGGGGCTGGGGCCAACGTCCTGACTTTC
-	TRBV6-2/TRBV6-3	TRBJ2-5	many	CASSGPGGTQYF	TGTGCCAGCAGCGGGCCTGGCGGGACCCAGTACTTC
-	TRBV4-1	TRBJ1-6	few	CASSRNGSPYNSPLHF	TGCGCCAGCAGCCGAAACGGGTCCCCTTATAATTCACCCCTCCACTTT
TRBD1	TRBV24-1	TRBJ2-3	few	CATSEPGTASTDTQYF	TGTGCCACCAGTGAACCCGGGACAGCTAGCACAGATACGCAGTATTTT
-	TRBV20-1	TRBJ1-1	-	CSARVTGRNTEAFF	TGCAGTGCTAGGGTTACAGGGAGGAACACTGAAGCTTTCTTT
-	TRBV6-5	TRBJ1-1	-	CASSYSNAGEAFF	TGTGCCAGCAGTTACTCGAATGCAGGAGAAGCTTTCTTT